Listed below are T cell receptor beta chains from one sample, sequenced in a study of T-cell reconstitution after alpha-beta-depleted transplantation in children. Via MiXCR, TCRdb re-called the PCR reads, giving one row per CDR3 protein. Of hundreds of thousands of distinct CDR3 sequences listed, about 23% are singletons. The sequenced sample was PBMCs, mostly from graft donor cells, obtained 360 days after TCRalphabeta/CD19-depleted stem cell transplant. The origin of the receptors is a boy younger than two who had a stem cell transplant for acute myeloid leukemia, so the T cells may come from the graft donor. Each CDR3 is given with its conserved first and last residue. Fields, in order: clone size, J gene, V gene, D gene, CDR3 DNA, CDR3 protein. D genes are given only for firm matches. Expanded clones get a size class; other rows say once, few or many, or leave the size out.

size: .
J: TRBJ1-3
V: TRBV25-1
D: .
DNA: TGTGCCAGCAGAGCTGCAGGGGGAAACACCATATATTTT
CDR3: CASRAAGGNTIYF

size: .
J: TRBJ2-1
V: TRBV12-5
D: .
DNA: TGTGCTAGTGGTTTGGTACACCCCCACAATGAGCAGTTCTTC
CDR3: CASGLVHPHNEQFF

size: many
J: TRBJ2-2
V: TRBV3-1
D: .
DNA: TGTGCCAGCAGCTCCTCAGGTGGCACCGGGGAGCTGTTTTTT
CDR3: CASSSSGGTGELFF

size: .
J: TRBJ2-3
V: TRBV20-1
D: .
DNA: TGCAGTGCTGGAATTCCCACAGATACGCAGTATTTT
CDR3: CSAGIPTDTQYF

size: few
J: TRBJ2-5
V: TRBV15
D: .
DNA: TGTGCCACCAGCAGAGATTTGGGGGCGGGGGAGACCCAGTACTTC
CDR3: CATSRDLGAGETQYF

size: many
J: TRBJ2-1
V: TRBV12-3/TRBV12-4
D: .
DNA: TGTGCCAGCTGGCGCGGGGACAATGAGCAGTTCTTC
CDR3: CASWRGDNEQFF

size: .
J: TRBJ2-1
V: TRBV6-1
D: TRBD1
DNA: TGTGCCAGCAGTGAACTCGGGACAGCATACAATGAGCAGTTCTTC
CDR3: CASSELGTAYNEQFF

size: many
J: TRBJ2-1
V: TRBV3-1
D: TRBD2
DNA: TGTGCCAGCAGCTTCTCTAGCGGGGGCTACAATGAGCAGTTCTTC
CDR3: CASSFSSGGYNEQFF

size: .
J: TRBJ2-1
V: TRBV13
D: .
DNA: TGTGCCAGCAGCTTAGGGGTTGCGTTCTTC
CDR3: CASSLGVAFF

size: many
J: TRBJ2-5
V: TRBV5-1
D: .
DNA: TGCGCCAGCAGCCTTGACTACCACCAAGAGACCCAGTACTTC
CDR3: CASSLDYHQETQYF

size: many
J: TRBJ1-6
V: TRBV12-3/TRBV12-4
D: .
DNA: TGTGCCAGCAGTTTCCACGGGGATTCACGGCCCCTCCACTTT
CDR3: CASSFHGDSRPLHF

size: many
J: TRBJ2-3
V: TRBV7-2
D: .
DNA: TGTGCCAGCAGCTTATCAGGGTGGGATACGCAGTATTTT
CDR3: CASSLSGWDTQYF

size: many
J: TRBJ1-1
V: TRBV20-1
D: .
DNA: TGCAGTGCTAGGGTCCGAATGAACACTGAAGCTTTCTTT
CDR3: CSARVRMNTEAFF

size: few
J: TRBJ2-1
V: TRBV10-3
D: .
DNA: TGTGCCATCCGTCGGACAGACAATGAGCAGTTCTTC
CDR3: CAIRRTDNEQFF

size: .
J: TRBJ2-7
V: TRBV7-2
D: .
DNA: TGTGCCAGCAGCTTCGGCGAGTTGAGCTCCTACGAGCAGTACTTC
CDR3: CASSFGELSSYEQYF

size: .
J: TRBJ2-3
V: TRBV27
D: TRBD1
DNA: TGTGCCAGCAGTCCGTGGACAGGGAAGGATACGCAGTATTTT
CDR3: CASSPWTGKDTQYF

size: .
J: TRBJ2-2
V: TRBV27
D: .
DNA: TGTGCCAGCAGTTTATCGGGGACCGACACCGGGGAGCTGTTTTTT
CDR3: CASSLSGTDTGELFF

size: many
J: TRBJ1-1
V: TRBV7-6
D: TRBD1
DNA: TGTGCCAGCAGCTTAGCGACAGGGTCTCTCCGGGGGACTGAAGCTTTCTTT
CDR3: CASSLATGSLRGTEAFF

size: .
J: TRBJ1-2
V: TRBV14
D: .
DNA: TGTGCCAGCAGCCAGGGGGACACGAGAAGCTATGGCTACACCTTC
CDR3: CASSQGDTRSYGYTF

size: many
J: TRBJ2-6
V: TRBV28
D: .
DNA: TGTGCCAGCAGTTTGGCGCTCTCTGGGGCCAACGTCCTGACTTTC
CDR3: CASSLALSGANVLTF

size: few
J: TRBJ1-1
V: TRBV20-1
D: .
DNA: TGCAGTGCTAGAACGGGACGGCAGAACACTGAAGCTTTCTTT
CDR3: CSARTGRQNTEAFF